The clone carrying this T cell receptor (beta chain) was detected only a few times. Antigen: not known. Clinical symptoms, serum thyroxine, TRAb, thyroid ultrasound and orbital computed tomography informed diagnoses. V was clipped by 5 bases and J by 0 bases; unmatched bases: 9. The CDR3 extends over 17 amino acids. CDR1 and CDR2 (germline): MNHEY, SMNVEV (reference sequence). TCR beta CDR3 regions were amplified from RNA. The HTBI set primed first-round TCR CDR3 RT-PCR. MiXCR was run by TCRdb on the multiplex PCR reads, yielding one entry per CDR3 protein. The repertoire holds under 350,000 distinct CDR3 sequences, about 17% seen once, with over 45% in the top ten. These data are taken from a study of T cells in Graves' hyperthyroidism and ophthalmopathy. Study-wide points: Blood also contained most expanded thyroid clonotypes above 0.001.

This TCR derives from a woman in her sixties or seventies with Graves' ophthalmopathy. The chain is built from TRBV27 and TRBJ1-2; 10 nucleotides agree with TRBD1. The sample taken for sequencing was blood. The CDR3 DNA follows: TGTGCCAGCAGTCAATCCGGGACAGGGGCGGCTAACTATGGCTACACCTTC. It is translated as CASSQSGTGAANYGYTF.